This T cell receptor beta chain emerged from a study of CD8 T cells in Susac syndrome. A quantity of roughly 0.5 to 1 ug RNA underwent reverse transcription using random hexamers. The amplification used immunoSEQ multiplex PCR on TCR beta CDR3; it spanned 54 Vbeta and 13 Jbeta. One entry per CDR3 protein results from TCRdb running MiXCR on the immunoSEQ multiplex PCR reads. This sample has 190,000 or so distinct CDR3 sequences, with 85% to 95% found just once. The germline CDR1 and CDR2 sequences are KGHSH and LQKENI. The V and J ends lost 6 bases and 3 bases respectively, with 11 bases between them. CDR3 size: 13 residues.

This receptor was obtained from a human donor with multiple sclerosis. The sequenced sample consisted of CD4+ T cells from PBMCs. V gene TRBV18 combines with J gene TRBJ2-5; a possible D gene is TRBD2 (5 bases). The CDR3 spells CASSPGIEETQYF. The DNA for the CDR3 is TGTGCCAGCTCGCCCGGGATAGAAGAGACCCAGTACTTC.